Reported below is one T cell receptor (beta chain). This specimen comes from a study of shared clonotypes between healthy human individuals. Germline V gene data show CDR1 as SGHVS and CDR2 as FQNEAQ. The CDR3 contains 17 residues. Trimming cost V 2 bases and J 2 bases, with 16 bases left between them. Sequencing was performed with immunoSEQ multiplex PCR; in TCRdb, only in-frame clones are kept and a portion is missing. The table records millions of clones, roughly 95% of them present only once. CD45RO negativity and positive selection for CCR7 defined naive CD8 cells, a population that excluded terminally differentiated effector memory CD45RA+ cells.

This chain links TRBV7-8 with TRBJ1-5; D call uncertain. The material sequenced was naive CD8+ T cells sorted from blood. The sequence derives from a man between 18 and 29 years old in good health. CDR3 bases: TGTGCCAGCAGCTTATCCTCTGACTTATCGGGCAATCAGCCCCAGCATTTT. This translates into CASSLSSDLSGNQPQHF.